What follows are 28 T cell receptor beta chains derived from one specimen sequenced in a study of blood T cell repertoires in COVID-19. TCRdb's copy holds only in-frame clones and misses some; the assay was immunoSEQ multiplex PCR. Here the sample spans 140,000 to 150,000 clones, over 80% being singletons. Sequences were obtained from peripheral blood. All receptors derive from a young man with COVID-19, enrolled during active disease.

The rearrangement links TRBV14 to TRBJ2-7, with D perhaps matching TRBD1 (5 bases). Germline values: CDR1 SGHDN, CDR2 FVKESK. The CDR3 has 13 residues. Trimming removed 4 bases at V and 6 bases at J, with 13 bases between. Here the CDR3 reads CASSLGPMGEQYF. CDR3 bases: TGTGCCAGCAGCCTGGGGCCCATGGGCGAGCAGTACTTC.

The chain combines TRBV11-2 with TRBJ2-4; the D gene is possibly TRBD1 (7 bases). Germline V gene sequence: CDR1 SGHAT, CDR2 FQNNGV. This CDR3 has 15 amino acids. V gave up 1 base and J gave up 7 bases, with 14 bases separating them. The CDR3 coding sequence is TGTGCCAGCAGCTTAGGCGTGTCAGGGGGGAACATTCAGTACTTC. Translated, it gives CASSLGVSGGNIQYF.

V gene TRBV9 combines with J gene TRBJ2-5, with TRBD2 matching 8 bases. Germline CDR1 is SGDLS and CDR2 is YYNGEE. With 4 bases clipped from V and 4 bases from J, the junction kept 9 bases outside the gene matches. This CDR3 spans 15 amino acids. This CDR3 reads CASSFRAGERETQYF. CDR3 coding DNA: TGTGCCAGCAGCTTTAGAGCGGGAGAAAGAGAGACCCAGTACTTC.

CDR3 bases: TGTGCCAGCAGCAACAGGGGGTTATTGAACACTGAAGCTTTCTTT. Translation: CASSNRGLLNTEAFF. The chain employs TRBV7-8 and TRBJ1-1; 8 bases align to TRBD1. The V and J ends lost 5 bases and 0 bases, in that order; junction bases with no gene match: 5. The CDR3 consists of 15 residues. Germline V lookup: CDR1 SGHVS, CDR2 FQNEAQ. Looking up the rest from reference TRBV7-8 and TRBJ1-1 gives the full variable domain: GAGVSQSPRYKVAKRGQDVALRCDPISGHVSLFWYQQALGQGPEFLTYFQNEAQLDKSGLPSDRFFAERPEGSVSTLKIQRTQQEDSAVYLCASSNRGLLNTEAFFGQGTRLTVV.

V and J are TRBV27 and TRBJ2-5; possibly TRBD2 for D (6 bases). Per the germline V gene, CDR1 is MNHEY and CDR2 is SMNVEV (reference sequence). V lost 2 bases to trimming and J lost 3 bases, with 13 bases between them. The CDR3 has 15 amino acids. The CDR3 nucleotides are TGTGCCAGCAGTTTAAGCGGGCCCTGGGAAGAGACCCAGTACTTC. This encodes CASSLSGPWEETQYF.

Regarding this clone: Within the sample, other DNA sequences also encode this same CDR3. The chain employs TRBV28 and TRBJ2-1, with D possibly matching TRBD2 (6 bases). Looked up from germline, CDR1 is MDHEN and CDR2 is SYDVKM. The CDR3 loop spans 13 amino acids. V was clipped by 3 bases and J by 6 bases, with 9 bases between them. The CDR3 spells CASSFGGGNEQFF. The CDR3, as DNA: TGTGCCAGCAGTTTTGGGGGAGGCAATGAGCAGTTCTTC.

The chain recombines TRBV11-2 with TRBJ2-7, with D perhaps matching TRBD1 (6 bases). In germline, CDR1 is SGHAT, CDR2 FQNNGV. This CDR3 has 17 residues. V was pared by 4 bases and J by 1 base, with 20 bases between. In DNA form, the CDR3 reads TGTGCCAGCAGCTCTCTCCCACATTACAGGGATTCCTACGAGCAGTACTTC. Translating gives CASSSLPHYRDSYEQYF.

V and J are TRBV28 and TRBJ2-5; possibly TRBD2 for D (6 bases). The CDR3 sequence is 14 residues long. V was clipped by 6 bases and J by 3 bases, with 14 bases between them. Germline V gene lookup returns CDR1 MDHEN and CDR2 SYDVKM. For the CDR3, the DNA is TGTGCCAGCAGAAGGCGGGGTGGTAAAGAGACCCAGTACTTC. Amino acid sequence: CASRRRGGKETQYF.

The chain combines TRBV30 with TRBJ1-3; 7 bases are a match to TRBD1. The V gene's germline CDR1 is GTSNPN and CDR2 SVGIG (reference sequence). The V segment lost 2 bases and the J segment 0 bases; nucleotides outside the gene matches: 10. This CDR3 region has 17 residues. In nucleotides, the CDR3 is TGTGCCTGGAGTACTCCGGGACAGACAAGCTCTGGAAACACCATATATTTT. Protein sequence: CAWSTPGQTSSGNTIYF.

The V and J genes are TRBV30 and TRBJ1-1, with no clear D. Germline CDR1 reads GTSNPN; CDR2 reads SVGIG (reference sequence). The CDR3 runs to 11 residues. Between the trimmed V and J ends, which lost 5 bases and 3 bases, there was a span of 7 bases. The CDR3 DNA reads TGTGCCTGGGAAGCGGACACTGAAGCTTTCTTT. Its protein product is CAWEADTEAFF.

This clone was picked up a small number of times. The V gene is TRBV20-1, the J gene TRBJ2-1, with D possibly TRBD1 on 6 matching bases. This CDR3 spans 12 amino acids. V was pared by 3 bases and J by 12 bases, with 15 bases between. CDR1 DFQATT and CDR2 SNEGSKA come from the germline V gene (reference sequence). The CDR3 nucleotides read TGCAGTGCTAGTTACCTAGACAGGTCGCAGTTCTTC. Translating it yields CSASYLDRSQFF.

The rearrangement uses TRBV3-1 (or the pseudogene TRBV3-2) and TRBJ1-2; 10 positions match TRBD1. Trimming removed 0 bases from V and 4 bases from J; junction bases left unmatched: 2. Per germline, CDR1 LGHDT and CDR2 YNNKEL (reference sequence). The CDR3 length is 15 residues. The CDR3 bases are TGTGCCAGCAGCCAAGATTGGACAGGGGGCTATGGCTACACCTTC. The encoded protein is CASSQDWTGGYGYTF.

This clone was found a few times. The gene calls are TRBV3-1 (or the pseudogene TRBV3-2) and TRBJ2-2; TRBD2 agrees at 7 bases. Germline-derived CDR1 and CDR2 are LGHDT and YNNKEL (reference sequence). The CDR3 spans 19 residues. With 4 bases clipped from V and 4 bases from J, the junction kept 18 bases outside the gene matches. In DNA form, the CDR3 reads TGTGCCAGCAGCCCGCGCCCAAAAGGGGAGGGGAGGGCCACCGGGGAGCTGTTTTTT. Its protein product is CASSPRPKGEGRATGELFF.

The rearrangement joins TRBV5-4 to TRBJ1-4; weak D call: TRBD1 (6 bases). CDR3 length equals 14 residues. Germline CDR1 SGHNT, CDR2 YYREEE (reference sequence). Trimming removed 0 bases from V and 5 bases from J, with 8 bases in between. The CDR3 is CASSLEGTNEKLFF. DNA for the CDR3: TGTGCCAGCAGCTTGGAGGGGACAAATGAAAAACTGTTTTTT. The full variable domain, its missing parts supplied by reference TRBV5-4 and TRBJ1-4, is ETGVTQSPTHLIKTRGQQVTLRCSSQSGHNTVSWYQQALGQGPQFIFQYYREEENGRGNFPPRFSGLQFPNYSSELNVNALELDDSALYLCASSLEGTNEKLFFGSGTQLSVL.

The chain couples TRBV10-3 to TRBJ2-5; TRBD1 matches at 8 bases. Germline V lookup: CDR1 ENHRY, CDR2 SYGVKD. The CDR3 consists of 14 residues. J gave up 5 bases and V 6 bases, and 8 bases lay outside the gene matches. The CDR3 region is CAISGQGGSETQYF. CDR3 nucleotide sequence: TGTGCCATCAGCGGACAGGGCGGATCGGAGACCCAGTACTTC.

This rearrangement joins TRBV7-2 to TRBJ1-3; weak D call: TRBD1 (5 bases). V was shortened by 8 bases and J by 8 bases, with 19 bases between the two germline ends. The germline gives CDR1 SGHTA, CDR2 FQGNSA. CDR3 length: 14 residues. The CDR3 nucleotides are TGTGCCAGCCGGGAGGCAGGGAAGGGAGACACCATATATTTT. Translation: CASREAGKGDTIYF.

In the case of this clone: Other DNA sequences of this sample code for an identical CDR3. The V call is TRBV29-1, the J call TRBJ2-7; 7 bases agree with TRBD2. V gave up 7 bases and J gave up 4 bases; unmatched junction bases: 4. The germline V gene has CDR1 SQVTM and CDR2 ANQGSEA. The CDR3 spans 11 residues. CDR3 bases: TGCAGCGCTGGGCGGGGGTACGAGCAGTACTTC. It codes for CSAGRGYEQYF.

This chain joins TRBV5-1 and TRBJ1-4, with D perhaps matching TRBD1 (5 bases). Trimming shortened V by 0 bases and J by 3 bases, and 9 bases separated the two germline ends. From germline, CDR1 is SGHRS and CDR2 YFSETQ. The CDR3 extends over 15 amino acids. CDR3 sequence: CASSLVGQANEKLFF. In DNA form, the CDR3 reads TGCGCCAGCAGCTTGGTGGGGCAGGCTAATGAAAAACTGTTTTTT.

The chain uses TRBV19 and TRBJ2-2, with a weak D call TRBD2 (6 bases). Per the germline V gene, CDR1 is LNHDA and CDR2 is SQIVND (reference sequence). The germline V and J ends were trimmed by 5 bases and 2 bases, with 12 bases remaining between them. This CDR3 spans 15 amino acids. The CDR3 region is CASSRGRPNTGELFF. The CDR3 bases are TGTGCCAGTAGTCGGGGGAGGCCAAACACCGGGGAGCTGTTTTTT. Looking up the rest from reference TRBV19 and TRBJ2-2 gives the full variable domain: DGGITQSPKYLFRKEGQNVTLSCEQNLNHDAMYWYRQDPGQGLRLIYYSQIVNDFQKGDIAEGYSVSREKKESFPLTVTSAQKNPTAFYLCASSRGRPNTGELFFGEGSRLTVL.

This clone was counted only a few times. The rearrangement uses TRBV10-3 and TRBJ2-2, with TRBD1 as a possible D gene (5 bases). V was cut by 0 bases and J by 2 bases, with 10 bases left in between. CDR3 size: 16 residues. From germline, CDR1 is ENHRY and CDR2 SYGVKD. For the CDR3, the DNA is TGTGCCATCAGTGAGTCGTACAGGATCAACACCGGGGAGCTGTTTTTT. This codes for CAISESYRINTGELFF.

This clone has just one count. V is TRBV24-1 and J is TRBJ2-5, with 11 bases identical to TRBD2. Germline V gene lookup returns CDR1 KGHDR and CDR2 SFDVKD. The CDR3 totals 15 residues. J gave up 4 bases and V 7 bases, and 7 bases lay outside the gene matches. The CDR3, as DNA: TGTGCCACCAGAACCGGGACTAGCGGCTCAGAGACCCAGTACTTC. Amino acid sequence: CATRTGTSGSETQYF.

The rearrangement joins TRBV6-5 to TRBJ2-4; 10 bases agree with TRBD1. Losses at the gene ends were 5 bases for V and 1 base for J; bases not matched to a gene: 2. Germline V gene lookup returns CDR1 MNHEY and CDR2 SVGAGI. The CDR3 consists of 15 residues. CDR3 protein: CASSKGQGAKNIQYF. The CDR3 nucleotides read TGTGCCAGCAGTAAGGGACAGGGGGCCAAAAACATTCAGTACTTC.

The J gene is TRBJ2-6, the V gene TRBV19; no firm D call. The CDR3 spans 18 residues. Deletions cut 3 bases from V and 0 bases from J, with 15 bases between. The germline V gene encodes CDR1 LNHDA and CDR2 SQIVND (reference sequence). CDR3 amino acids: CASSINSQVNSGANVLTF. CDR3 nucleotide sequence: TGTGCCAGTAGTATCAATTCGCAGGTGAACTCTGGGGCCAACGTCCTGACTTTC.

The chain joins TRBV7-9 to TRBJ2-7, with a tentative D call TRBD1 (6 bases). CDR3 size: 14 residues. V was cut by 5 bases and J by 3 bases, with 14 bases left in between. CDR1 is SEHNR and CDR2 is FQNEAQ in the germline V gene (reference sequence). In DNA form, the CDR3 reads TGTGCCAGCAGCACTTCAGGGGTCGACTACGAGCAGTACTTC. Its translation: CASSTSGVDYEQYF.

The chain uses TRBV18 and TRBJ1-3, with 7 bases that match TRBD1. This CDR3 region has 14 residues. Germline V gene data show CDR1 as KGHSH and CDR2 as LQKENI. V trimming: 6 bases; J trimming: 3 bases; junction bases outside the gene matches: 5. CDR3 nucleotides: TGTGCCAGCTCTATGGGACAGAGTGGAAACACCATATATTTT. Its translation is CASSMGQSGNTIYF.

A few counts support this clone. CDR3 amino acids: CASSQDGGQGAGANVLTF. DNA for the CDR3: TGTGCCAGCAGCCAAGATGGGGGACAGGGGGCTGGGGCCAACGTCCTGACTTTC. The chain couples TRBV4-2 to TRBJ2-6; 11 bases align to TRBD1. The CDR3 consists of 18 residues. Germline values: CDR1 LGHNA, CDR2 YNFKEQ. V lost 0 bases, J lost 2 bases, and 3 bases stayed unmatched.

A few counts support this clone. This chain joins TRBV6-1 and TRBJ1-1; D gene uncertain. This CDR3 has 11 amino acids. Trimming cost V 2 bases and J 8 bases, with 6 bases left between them. The V gene's germline CDR1 is MNHNS and CDR2 SASEGT. CDR3 protein: CASSEHWEAFF. In nucleotides, the CDR3 is TGTGCCAGCAGTGAACACTGGGAAGCTTTCTTT.

The chain is built from TRBV6-4 and TRBJ2-1; 7 bases agree with TRBD2. The germline CDR1 and CDR2 sequences are MRHNA and SNTAGT. CDR3 length: 14 residues. Losses at the gene ends were 1 base for V and 8 bases for J; bases not matched to a gene: 5. CDR3 sequence reads: CASSDWAGRDEQFF. The CDR3 DNA is TGTGCCAGCAGTGACTGGGCGGGGAGGGATGAGCAGTTCTTC.